This T cell receptor (beta chain) derives from a study of shared clonotypes between healthy human individuals. Study-wide background: The donors, a couple of women and a few men, were aged 18 to 49. Each donor's CD4 naive and CD4 memory cells filled three plates apiece, CD8 naive two, and CD8 memory one. General study findings and limits: Measured sharing among donors was expected to vary with sequencing depth. The rarefaction results pointed to incomplete sorted-subset sequencing despite large depth.

The V gene lost 3 bases and the J gene lost 0 bases, with 7 bases spanning the gap. The CDR3 has 13 residues. CDR1 is SGDLS and CDR2 is YYNGEE in the germline V gene. As for this clone: Its matching antigen is unknown.

Naive CD8 populations comprised CD45RO-negative cells positively selected for CCR7, excluding terminally differentiated effector memory CD45RA+ cells. Sequenced by immunoSEQ multiplex PCR; TCRdb stores in-frame clones only, minus some. In the table there are hundreds of thousands of clones, about 96% of which are singletons. The specimen was naive CD8+ T cells sorted from blood. The receptor was derived from a man aged 25 to 45 in good health. J is TRBJ2-7 and V is TRBV9; D unclear. CDR3 sequence (DNA): TGTGCCAGCAGCGCCAGGAACTCCTACGAGCAGTACTTC. Translation gives CASSARNSYEQYF.